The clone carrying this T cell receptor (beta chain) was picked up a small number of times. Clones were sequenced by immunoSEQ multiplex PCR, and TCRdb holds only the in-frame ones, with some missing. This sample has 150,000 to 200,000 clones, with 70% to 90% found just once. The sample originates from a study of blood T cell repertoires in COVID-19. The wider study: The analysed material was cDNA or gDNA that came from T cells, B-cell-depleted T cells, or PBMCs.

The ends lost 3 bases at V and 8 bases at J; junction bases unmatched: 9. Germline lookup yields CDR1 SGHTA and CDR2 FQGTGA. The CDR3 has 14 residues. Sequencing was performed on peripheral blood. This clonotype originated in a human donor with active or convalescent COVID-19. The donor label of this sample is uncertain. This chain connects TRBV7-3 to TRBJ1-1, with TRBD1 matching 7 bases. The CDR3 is CASSFQGQSHEAFF. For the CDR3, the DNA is TGTGCCAGCAGCTTCCAGGGACAGAGCCACGAAGCTTTCTTT.